A selection of T cell receptor beta chains follows, all from one sample in a study of blood T cell repertoires in COVID-19. Method: immunoSEQ multiplex PCR; TCRdb's copy keeps in-frame clones and lacks some. Here the sample spans approximately 270,000 clones, around 90% being singletons. The specimen was peripheral blood. The receptors derive from a man aged 45-65 years with acute or convalescent COVID-19. The CDR3 runs from the conserved cysteine through the conserved F or W. Fields, in order: clone size, D gene, V gene, J gene, CDR3 length, CDR3 protein, CDR3 DNA. The D gene is left open where the match is weak. Expanded clones are given a class, and other clones once, few, many or no size at all.

>.|TRBD1|TRBV6-5|TRBJ1-4|15
CASSFLDRLREKLFF
TGTGCCAGCAGCTTCCTGGACAGGCTTCGTGAAAAACTGTTTTTT
>few|.|TRBV5-1|TRBJ2-1|15
CASSLGVTTSDEQFF
TGCGCCAGCAGCTTGGGAGTGACAACGTCGGATGAGCAGTTCTTC
>.|TRBD1|TRBV12-5|TRBJ2-7|18
CASGLLGQPRGRSYEQYF
TGTGCTAGTGGTTTGCTGGGACAGCCTAGGGGTAGGTCCTACGAGCAGTACTTC
>.|.|TRBV10-3|TRBJ1-1|14
CAISESMTGAEAFF
TGTGCCATCAGTGAGTCGATGACAGGAGCTGAAGCTTTCTTT
>.|.|TRBV12-3/TRBV12-4|TRBJ2-7|12
CASNLGGYEQYF
TGTGCCAGCAATCTGGGGGGATACGAGCAGTACTTC
>.|TRBD1|TRBV5-4|TRBJ1-2|15
CASSPSGQANYGYTF
TGTGCCAGCAGCCCCTCGGGACAGGCGAACTATGGCTACACCTTC
>.|TRBD2|TRBV30|TRBJ2-3|13
CAWNAGVTDTQYF
TGTGCCTGGAACGCGGGGGTCACAGATACGCAGTATTTT
>.|.|TRBV27|TRBJ1-2|13
CASTGQNNYGYTF
TGTGCCAGCACCGGACAGAATAACTATGGCTACACCTTC
>once|.|TRBV30|TRBJ1-6|15
CAWDGAGSYNSPLHF
TGTGCCTGGGATGGGGCTGGGTCCTATAATTCACCCCTCCACTTT
>few|.|TRBV6-7|TRBJ1-1|16
CASSYYLGQGNTEAFF
TGTGCCAGCAGTTATTATCTCGGGCAGGGGAACACTGAAGCTTTCTTT
>once|.|TRBV7-2|TRBJ1-3|18
CASSRPPAGAGYVQTIYF
TGTGCCAGCAGCCGCCCCCCCGCGGGCGCCGGCTATGTACAGACCATATATTTT
>.|TRBD1|TRBV5-1|TRBJ1-6|14
CASSLGQGGSPLHF
TGCGCCAGCAGCCTCGGACAGGGAGGCTCACCCCTCCACTTT
>.|.|TRBV18|TRBJ2-6|15
CAIPLTGTGANVLTF
TGTGCCATTCCCCTTACAGGGACTGGGGCCAACGTCCTGACTTTC
>.|.|TRBV6-2/TRBV6-3|TRBJ2-1|17
CASSYSLGRPTYNEQFF
TGTGCCAGCAGTTACTCGCTCGGCAGGCCAACCTACAATGAGCAGTTCTTC
>few|TRBD1|TRBV19|TRBJ1-5|14
CATQGDRVRQPQHF
TGTGCCACCCAGGGGGACAGGGTCCGACAGCCCCAGCATTTT
>.|.|TRBV9|TRBJ2-3|14
CASSVDRGTDTQYF
TGTGCCAGCAGCGTAGACAGGGGCACAGATACGCAGTATTTT
>.|TRBD1|TRBV5-8|TRBJ1-4|16
CASSLGQGAPHEKLFF
TGTGCCAGCAGCTTGGGGCAGGGGGCCCCTCATGAAAAACTGTTTTTT